Sequencing of this T cell receptor beta chain was carried out in a study of T cell responses to AZD1222 COVID-19 vaccine (dated by TCRdb to about 2021). About the full investigation: A total of under 250 trial participants underwent TCR sequencing, of whom about 210 had received two doses of AZD1222 and approximately 26 had received two doses of the MenACWY control vaccine. Enrollment into the trials was organized by age into subgroups of 18-55, 56-69 and 70-plus years, and those subgroups contained approximately 150, 30 and 60 TCR-sequenced participants, respectively. Points the paper makes about the study in general: In the small 56-69-year group, the increase in depth fell short of significance, most likely because of low power. Participants were mostly white British, with more females than males. The authors suggested clonal diversity may have been underestimated. A significant rise in spike-specific TCR breadth and depth was observed after two AZD1222 doses relative to day 0 and relative to MenACWY recipients. Because no day 14 peak-response samples were available, repertoires were characterized only after the peak T cell response. Conclusions about previously exposed vaccinees are limited, since just five or six AZD1222 recipients were seropositive for SARS-CoV-2 at baseline. The whole spike protein was spanned by vaccine-associated CD4 TCRs, and dominant responses were seen in regions 160-218 and 743-854. Reportedly, almost half of the unique spike-specific TCRs recognized epitopes lying outside the regions that are mutated in the B.1.351 and B.1.1.7 variants.

The CDR3 regions of human TCRbeta chains were analyzed by immunosequencing. The published analysis was carried out like this. Repertoire TCRs were checked for matches against a reference library of SARS-CoV-2-specific TCRs that had been generated using the MIRA antigen-specificity platform. Breadth was defined as the fraction of unique TCRs that were SARS-CoV-2-associated. Depth was defined as the fraction of total T cells that were SARS-CoV-2-associated. Each spike-specific TCR was assigned to its reactive spike region and to a CD4 or CD8 class using the MIRA data. Log10-transformed breadth and depth values were compared by one-way ANOVA with Sidak's multiple comparisons tests. Not all clones reach the TCRdb copy of this immuneACCESS table, which keeps in-frame sequences only. Checked studies attribute under half of the gap to unresolved V genes and leave the rest unexplained. The DNA was the basis for D and trimming; V, J and clone size are from that table. For this sample there are 100,000 to 120,000 clones; over 85% appear just once. Approximately 15% of the sample is in the top ten clones.

The trim is 6 bases for V and 3 bases for J, with a gap of 15 bases between the germline ends. Looking up the germline V gene yields CDR1 MDHEN and CDR2 SYDVKM. The CDR3 runs 14 residues from the cysteine to the phenylalanine. CDR3 DNA only is kept here, 42 bases in frame from base 1. Points on this clone: Its antigen target is currently unknown. No base qualities exist here, and no much larger clone lies one base off it.

The intended sense of this specimen's time point label: about 28 days (+/-7) after the second vaccine dose. AZD1222 recipients given second doses at about 4 weeks or at about 12 weeks were pooled, since spike-specific TCR depth and breadth were not found to differ between the two schedules. Samples from vaccinated people were obtained from the UK trials COV001 and COV002, which included a single-blind randomized controlled phase 2/3 trial of AZD1222 (ChAdOx1 nCoV-19) in healthy adults. Trial participant PBMC samples were collected at day 0 and day 28 after the second dose for TCRbeta chain sequencing.

This sequence originates from an adult who received the AZD1222 COVID-19 vaccine. The chain employs TRBV28 and TRBJ2-7; the D gene identity is not certain. The source was peripheral blood, collected 28 days after the second AZD1222 dose. The DNA is as follows: TGTGCCAGCAGGCCGATTGGAGAGCACTACGAGCAGTACTTC. This translates into CASRPIGEHYEQYF.